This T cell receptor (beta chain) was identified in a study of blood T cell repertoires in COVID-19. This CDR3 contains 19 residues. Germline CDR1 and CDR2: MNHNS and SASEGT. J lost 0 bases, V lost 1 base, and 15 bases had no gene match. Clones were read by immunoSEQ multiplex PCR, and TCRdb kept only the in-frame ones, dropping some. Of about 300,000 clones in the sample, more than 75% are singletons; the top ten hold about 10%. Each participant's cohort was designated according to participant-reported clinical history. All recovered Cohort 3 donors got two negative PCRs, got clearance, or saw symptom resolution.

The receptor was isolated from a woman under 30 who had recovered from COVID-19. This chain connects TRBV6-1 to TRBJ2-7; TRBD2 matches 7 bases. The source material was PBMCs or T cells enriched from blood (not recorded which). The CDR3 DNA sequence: TGTGCCAGCAGTGAAGACTGGCTGAACGGGAGGCCTCCCTCCTACGAGCAGTACTTC. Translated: CASSEDWLNGRPPSYEQYF.